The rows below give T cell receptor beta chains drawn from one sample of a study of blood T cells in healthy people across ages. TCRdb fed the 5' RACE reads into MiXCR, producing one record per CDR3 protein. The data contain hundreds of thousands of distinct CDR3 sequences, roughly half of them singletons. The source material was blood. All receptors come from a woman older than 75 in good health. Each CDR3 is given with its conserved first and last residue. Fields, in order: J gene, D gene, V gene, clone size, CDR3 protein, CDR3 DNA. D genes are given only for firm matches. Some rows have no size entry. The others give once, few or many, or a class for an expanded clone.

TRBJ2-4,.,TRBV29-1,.,CSVGKSGAKNIQYF,TGCAGCGTTGGGAAGAGCGGAGCCAAAAACATTCAGTACTTC
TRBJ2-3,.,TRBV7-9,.,CASSLGRSADTQYF,TGTGCCAGCAGCTTGGGGAGAAGCGCAGATACGCAGTATTTT
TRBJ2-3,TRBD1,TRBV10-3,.,CAIGRGQGGTDTQYF,TGTGCCATCGGCCGGGGACAGGGAGGCACAGATACGCAGTATTTT
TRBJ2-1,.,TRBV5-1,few,CASSLALRASGQDNEQFF,TGCGCCAGCAGCTTGGCCCTAAGAGCATCGGGACAAGACAATGAGCAGTTCTTC
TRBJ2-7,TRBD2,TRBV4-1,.,CASSQVITGLVSYEQYF,TGCGCCAGCAGCCAGGTCATCACGGGACTAGTCTCCTACGAGCAGTACTTC
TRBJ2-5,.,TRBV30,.,CAWSISQNIETQYF,TGTGCCTGGAGTATCTCCCAGAACATAGAGACCCAGTACTTC
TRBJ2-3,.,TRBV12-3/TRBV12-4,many,CASSLIDSPTDTQYF,TGTGCCAGCAGTTTAATCGACAGCCCCACAGATACGCAGTATTTT
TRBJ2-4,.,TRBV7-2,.,CASSFAGGASYIQYF,TGCGCCAGCAGCTTTGCTGGCGGGGCCTCCTACATTCAGTACTTC
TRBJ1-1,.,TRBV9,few,CASSVTSLAEAFF,TGTGCCAGCAGCGTAACATCTCTAGCTGAAGCTTTCTTT
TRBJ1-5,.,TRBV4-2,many,CASSQDTSQPQHF,TGTGCCAGCAGCCAAGATACCAGCCAGCCCCAGCATTTT
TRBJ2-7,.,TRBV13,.,CASSLQGWEIQYF,TGTGCCAGCAGCCTACAGGGTTGGGAGATCCAGTACTTC
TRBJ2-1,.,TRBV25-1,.,CASSPQGWDEQFF,TGTGCCAGCAGTCCTCAGGGGTGGGATGAGCAGTTCTTC
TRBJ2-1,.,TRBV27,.,CASSTLEGETQFF,TGTGCCAGCTCAACCCTAGAGGGAGAGACCCAGTTCTTC